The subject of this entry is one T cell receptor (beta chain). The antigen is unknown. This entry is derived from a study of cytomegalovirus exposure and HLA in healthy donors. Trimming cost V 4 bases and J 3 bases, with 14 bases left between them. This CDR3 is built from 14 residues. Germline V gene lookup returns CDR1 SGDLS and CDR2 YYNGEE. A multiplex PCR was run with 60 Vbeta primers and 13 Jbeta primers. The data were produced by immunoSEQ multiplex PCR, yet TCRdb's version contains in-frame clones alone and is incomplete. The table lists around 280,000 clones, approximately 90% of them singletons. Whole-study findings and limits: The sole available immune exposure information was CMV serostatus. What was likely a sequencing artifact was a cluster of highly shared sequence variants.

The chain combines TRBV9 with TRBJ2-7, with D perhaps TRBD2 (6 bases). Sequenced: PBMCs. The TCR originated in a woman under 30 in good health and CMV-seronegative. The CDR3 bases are TGTGCCAGCAGCCCATATCCCGGGGGCTACGAGCAGTACTTC. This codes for CASSPYPGGYEQYF.